Below are 25 T cell receptor beta chains sequenced from a single sample in a study of blood T cell repertoires in COVID-19. The assay was immunoSEQ multiplex PCR, and TCRdb's table has in-frame clones only and misses some. In the table there are tens of thousands of clones, roughly 80% of which are singletons. The specimen was peripheral blood. The receptors come from a man younger than 40 with COVID-19, enrolled during active disease.

The chain joins TRBV2 to TRBJ2-1; TRBD2 agrees at 8 bases. Germline CDR1 reads SNHLY; CDR2 reads FYNNEI. V trimming: 6 bases; J trimming: 3 bases; junction bases outside the gene matches: 7. The CDR3 runs to 15 residues. The CDR3 coding sequence is TGTGCCAGCAGGAGCGGGACTAGTGACTACAATGAGCAGTTCTTC. Translation: CASRSGTSDYNEQFF.

V usage is TRBV6-1 and J usage is TRBJ2-3, with D maybe TRBD1 (5 bases). Trimming removed 2 bases from V and 2 bases from J, with 14 bases in between. The germline CDR1 and CDR2 sequences are MNHNS and SASEGT. This CDR3 has 16 residues. This chain's CDR3 is CASSERPGLATDTQYF. DNA of the CDR3: TGTGCCAGCAGTGAACGCCCAGGGCTCGCCACAGATACGCAGTATTTT.

The J gene is TRBJ1-2, the V gene TRBV2; D not certain. The germline CDR1 and CDR2 sequences are SNHLY and FYNNEI. This CDR3 has 12 amino acids. V was clipped by 6 bases and J by 3 bases, with 8 bases between them. The CDR3 DNA reads as TGTGCCAGCAGCGAACTTGACTATGGCTACACCTTC. It encodes CASSELDYGYTF. The complete variable domain, with remaining parts taken from reference TRBV2 and TRBJ1-2, reads EPEVTQTPSHQVTQMGQEVILRCVPISNHLYFYWYRQILGQKVEFLVSFYNNEISEKSEIFDDQFSVERPDGSNFTLKIRSTKLEDSAMYFCASSELDYGYTFGSGTRLTVV.

This clone has more than one count but fewer than ten. The chain employs TRBV18 and TRBJ2-5; D might be TRBD1 (6 bases). Trimming left V 3 bases short and J 5 bases short, with 13 bases between. This CDR3 is 14 amino acids long. CDR1 and CDR2 (germline): KGHSH, LQKENI. The CDR3 nucleotides are TGTGCCAGCTCACCTTTGCCACAGGGTGAGACCCAGTACTTC. Its translation is CASSPLPQGETQYF.

V is TRBV6-2 or TRBV6-3 and J is TRBJ2-7; 10 bases fit TRBD2. The germline gives CDR1 MNHEY, CDR2 SVGEGT. The J segment lost 2 bases and the V segment lost 6 bases, leaving 4 bases of the junction unmatched. CDR3 length equals 14 residues. CDR3 loop: CASSPGTSAYEQYF. Here the CDR3 DNA reads TGTGCCAGCAGCCCCGGGACTAGCGCCTACGAGCAGTACTTC.

This rearrangement joins TRBV4-2 to TRBJ2-1; 9 bases are shared with TRBD2. V was pared by 2 bases and J by 12 bases, with 5 bases of the junction left unmatched. Germline V gene lookup returns CDR1 LGHNA and CDR2 YNFKEQ. CDR3 length: 13 residues. CDR3 sequence: CASSQSSGEGQFF. CDR3 DNA: TGTGCCAGCAGCCAATCTAGCGGGGAGGGGCAGTTCTTC.

The rearrangement uses TRBV28 and TRBJ2-3, with D possibly TRBD1 on 6 matching bases. CDR1 and CDR2 from the germline V gene are MDHEN and SYDVKM. V lost 4 bases and J 0 bases, leaving 14 bases between the germline ends. The CDR3 has 16 residues. In DNA form, the CDR3 reads TGTGCCAGCAGTTCGATACAGGGCCTAAGCACAGATACGCAGTATTTT. It codes for CASSSIQGLSTDTQYF. Filled out from reference TRBV28 and TRBJ2-3, the complete variable domain reads DVKVTQSSRYLVKRTGEKVFLECVQDMDHENMFWYRQDPGLGLRLIYFSYDVKMKEKGDIPEGYSVSREKKERFSLILESASTNQTSMYLCASSSIQGLSTDTQYFGPGTRLTVL.

This clone was detected only once. The chain couples TRBV28 to TRBJ2-1; 11 nucleotides match TRBD2. J gave up 10 bases and V 5 bases, and 10 bases lay outside the gene matches. Germline V CDR1 and CDR2: MDHEN, SYDVKM. CDR3 length: 15 amino acids. CDR3 region: CASSPTSGSAGEQFF. The CDR3 DNA reads TGTGCCAGCAGTCCTACTAGCGGGAGCGCAGGGGAGCAGTTCTTC. Together with reference TRBV28 and TRBJ2-1, the CDR3 gives the full variable domain: DVKVTQSSRYLVKRTGEKVFLECVQDMDHENMFWYRQDPGLGLRLIYFSYDVKMKEKGDIPEGYSVSREKKERFSLILESASTNQTSMYLCASSPTSGSAGEQFFGPGTRLTVL.

The rearrangement joins TRBV18 to TRBJ1-4, with 7 bases aligning to TRBD1. Unmatched junction bases numbered 12, after V lost 6 bases and J lost 8 bases. The CDR3 consists of 15 residues. Germline lookup yields CDR1 KGHSH and CDR2 LQKENI. CDR3 loop: CASSYGQDNAEKLFF. CDR3 DNA sequence: TGTGCCAGCTCTTACGGACAGGACAACGCCGAAAAACTGTTTTTT.

Within the sample, this clone is medium-sized. This CDR3 is also generated by other DNA sequences in the sample. V and J are TRBV3-1 (or the pseudogene TRBV3-2) and TRBJ1-2, with 10 bases identical to TRBD1. Germline assignment: CDR1 LGHDT and CDR2 YNNKEL (reference sequence). The V and J ends lost 4 bases and 6 bases, in that order; junction bases with no gene match: 8. This CDR3 comprises 15 residues. The CDR3 protein is CASSPGTGVVNGYTF. CDR3 nucleotides: TGTGCCAGCAGCCCCGGGACAGGGGTAGTAAATGGCTACACCTTC.

The chain has TRBV6-5 and TRBJ2-7, with a tentative D call TRBD1 (6 bases). The CDR3 covers 15 residues. Germline V gene data show CDR1 as MNHEY and CDR2 as SVGAGI. V lost 0 bases and J 2 bases, leaving 11 bases between the germline ends. CDR3 region: CASSYSGTLTYEQYF. In DNA form, the CDR3 reads TGTGCCAGCAGTTACTCCGGGACACTAACCTACGAGCAGTACTTC.

Here the CDR3 DNA reads TGCAGTGCTAGTCGGGATGGACTAGCGGGAGGGCCGCTGGATGAGCAGTTCTTC. This sequence encodes CSASRDGLAGGPLDEQFF. V and J are TRBV20-1 and TRBJ2-1; 15 nucleotides line up with TRBD2. This CDR3 contains 18 residues. Per the germline V gene, CDR1 is DFQATT and CDR2 is SNEGSKA (reference sequence). The V gene end was trimmed by 3 bases and the J gene end by 8 bases; junction bases not matched to a gene: 14.

This clone occurred once. The V gene is TRBV28, the J gene TRBJ2-1, with D perhaps matching TRBD2 (6 bases). The germline V gene encodes CDR1 MDHEN and CDR2 SYDVKM. The CDR3 spans 18 residues. V was shortened by 0 bases and J by 5 bases, with 20 bases between the two germline ends. CDR3 residues: CASSLWAPAGRTNNEQFF. In DNA, the CDR3 is TGTGCCAGCAGTTTATGGGCCCCGGCAGGGAGGACAAACAATGAGCAGTTCTTC.

The chain carries TRBV28 and TRBJ2-6, with TRBD2 matching 11 bases. The CDR3 sequence is 18 residues long. Trimming cost V 2 bases and J 3 bases; bases outside gene matches: 6. In germline, CDR1 is MDHEN, CDR2 SYDVKM. The CDR3 bases are TGTGCCAGCAGTTTAGTTAGCGGGAGGGCCAATGGGGCCAACGTCCTGACTTTC. This codes for CASSLVSGRANGANVLTF.

The chain combines TRBV12-3 or TRBV12-4 with TRBJ2-7; possible D gene TRBD2, 6 bases. The V and J ends lost 5 bases and 6 bases respectively, with 14 bases between them. The CDR3 length is 13 residues. CDR3 coding DNA: TGTGCCAGCAGTCCCCGGGACTTTGGCGAGCAGTACTTC. Its translation is CASSPRDFGEQYF.

The V gene is TRBV6-5, the J gene TRBJ2-2; 9 bases agree with TRBD1. V lost 6 bases, J lost 3 bases, and 5 bases stayed unmatched. This CDR3 region has 15 residues. Germline CDR1 reads MNHEY; CDR2 reads SVGAGI. The CDR3 here is CASRTRQGDTGELFF. The CDR3 DNA follows: TGTGCCAGCAGAACAAGACAGGGGGACACCGGGGAGCTGTTTTTT.

The chain is built from TRBV11-3 and TRBJ2-3, with TRBD2 matching over 9 bases. CDR3 length: 19 amino acids. CDR1 and CDR2 (germline): SGHNT, YENEEA. Losses at the gene ends were 0 bases for V and 4 bases for J; bases not matched to a gene: 14. The CDR3 DNA reads as TGTGCCAGCAGCTTAGAGGGATCCTCTGGGACTAGCTCCTCAGATACGCAGTATTTT. It translates to CASSLEGSSGTSSSDTQYF.

The CDR3 spells CASSGAYQETQYF. CDR3 DNA: TGTGCCAGCAGCGGGGCGTACCAAGAGACCCAGTACTTC. This chain links TRBV3-1 (or the pseudogene TRBV3-2) with TRBJ2-5; possibly TRBD1 for D (5 bases). The CDR3 is made up of 13 amino acids. Trimming pared 5 bases from V and 0 bases from J, leaving 7 bases between. The germline V gene encodes CDR1 LGHDT and CDR2 YNNKEL (reference sequence).

The genes are TRBV6-5 and TRBJ2-3, with 9 bases fitting TRBD2. The CDR3 has 15 residues. CDR1 and CDR2 (germline): MNHEY, SVGAGI. The V and J ends lost 6 bases and 5 bases, in that order; junction bases with no gene match: 9. The CDR3 sequence: CASSLSGSMGDTQYF. The DNA of the CDR3 is TGTGCCAGCAGCCTTAGCGGGAGTATGGGAGATACGCAGTATTTT.

This rearrangement joins TRBV5-4 to TRBJ2-1, with 10 bases matching TRBD2. The germline V gene encodes CDR1 SGHNT and CDR2 YYREEE (reference sequence). This CDR3 is 14 amino acids long. The ends lost 3 bases at V and 10 bases at J; junction bases unmatched: 7. CDR3 region: CASSSGTSAREQFF. CDR3 nucleotide sequence: TGTGCCAGCAGCTCGGGGACTAGCGCACGGGAGCAGTTCTTC.

V is TRBV2 and J is TRBJ1-4, with 8 bases identical to TRBD1. V lost 6 bases, J lost 8 bases, and 11 bases stayed unmatched. CDR1 and CDR2 from the germline V gene are SNHLY and FYNNEI. The CDR3 loop spans 15 amino acids. The CDR3 DNA follows: TGTGCCAGCAGCGGACAGGGACTTGAAGGAGAAAAACTGTTTTTT. It translates to CASSGQGLEGEKLFF.

The chain combines TRBV9 with TRBJ2-7, with D hard to call. With 0 bases removed from V and 5 bases from J, the gap between germline ends came to 12 bases. Per germline, CDR1 SGDLS and CDR2 YYNGEE. The CDR3 runs to 14 residues. The CDR3 nucleotides are TGTGCCAGCAGCGTAGGGCCCCTGGAGAACGAGCAGTACTTC. Its protein is CASSVGPLENEQYF.

The chain couples TRBV19 to TRBJ2-7, with a tentative D call TRBD1 (6 bases). Trimming shortened V by 4 bases and J by 6 bases, and 13 bases separated the two germline ends. Germline V lookup: CDR1 LNHDA, CDR2 SQIVND (reference sequence). The CDR3 is made up of 13 amino acids. This CDR3 is CASSNQGRGEQYF. In nucleotides, the CDR3 is TGTGCCAGTAGTAATCAGGGGCGAGGCGAGCAGTACTTC.

CDR3 DNA: TGTGCCAGCAGTTACGGGGCGGATGGCTACACCTTC. Protein sequence: CASSYGADGYTF. This sequence joins TRBV6-5 and TRBJ1-2, with D perhaps matching TRBD1 (5 bases). Trimming removed 2 bases from V and 6 bases from J, with 7 bases in between. This CDR3 comprises 12 residues. CDR1 MNHEY and CDR2 SVGAGI come from the germline V gene.

The V call is TRBV29-1, the J call TRBJ1-1; possibly TRBD1 for D (6 bases). The CDR3 has 15 residues. The V gene lost 4 bases and the J gene lost 10 bases, with 25 bases spanning the gap. Per the germline V gene, CDR1 is SQVTM and CDR2 is ANQGSEA. In DNA form, the CDR3 reads TGCAGCGTTGTCACGCAGTCAGGGAGGGGGAATAGAGCTTTCTTT. Encoded protein: CSVVTQSGRGNRAFF.